A selection of T cell receptor beta chains follows, all from one sample in a study of control samples from healthy donors and cancer patients. The repertoire was sequenced with immunoSEQ multiplex PCR; TCRdb's copy has only in-frame clones and lacks some. The sample shows 150,000 to 170,000 clones, roughly 94% of them seen only once. Source material: blood. All receptors derive from a man between 35 and 55 years old in good health. Both conserved end residues are part of each CDR3. A D gene is named only where the DNA matches it firmly. Some rows mark clone size as missing; the rest say once, few, many or name a class of expanded clone.

TRBV27,NA,few,TRBJ2-7,TGTGCCAGCAGTTGGCGGGACAGTTCCTACGAGCAGTACTTC,CASSWRDSSYEQYF
TRBV11-3,TRBD1,NA,TRBJ2-1,TGTGCCAGCAGCTTGGACCGGGACAGGGAGCAGTTCTTC,CASSLDRDREQFF
TRBV5-1,NA,NA,TRBJ2-7,TGCGCCAGCAGCGGATGGGACCCTTCCTACGAGCAGTACTTC,CASSGWDPSYEQYF
TRBV30,NA,NA,TRBJ1-5,TGTGCCTGGAGTACATGGACTGACCGGGGCAATCAGCCCCAGCATTTT,CAWSTWTDRGNQPQHF
TRBV2,TRBD1,NA,TRBJ2-3,TGTGCCAGTAGACAGGGATCAGATACGCAGTATTTT,CASRQGSDTQYF
TRBV6-5,NA,NA,TRBJ2-2,TGTGCCAGCAGTTACGGGACTGTTAACACCGGGGAGCTGTTTTTT,CASSYGTVNTGELFF
TRBV5-1,NA,NA,TRBJ2-2,TGCGCCAGCAGCTTGTGGGGGGCGAACACCGGGGAGCTGTTTTTT,CASSLWGANTGELFF
TRBV10-1,TRBD1,NA,TRBJ2-7,TGCGCCAGCAGGGACAGGTCGAGTTACGAGCAGTACTTC,CASRDRSSYEQYF
TRBV5-4,NA,NA,TRBJ1-2,TGTGCCAGCAGCTTGGCAGCCAGGGCCGATTTCTATGGCTACACCTTC,CASSLAARADFYGYTF
TRBV2,NA,NA,TRBJ1-2,TGTGCCAGCAGAAGAATTTTCCAGGGGAACTATGGCTACACCTTC,CASRRIFQGNYGYTF
TRBV5-1,NA,NA,TRBJ2-7,TGCGCCAGCAGTAGGCCCAGCGGCGGCTACGAGCAGTACTTC,CASSRPSGGYEQYF
TRBV6-2/TRBV6-3,NA,NA,TRBJ2-7,TGTGCCAGCAGTTACTCAAGCCCCTACGAGCAGTACTTC,CASSYSSPYEQYF
TRBV5-1,NA,once,TRBJ2-5,TGCGCCAGCAGCTTGGGAGATCGGGAGACCCAGTACTTC,CASSLGDRETQYF
TRBV7-3,NA,NA,TRBJ2-6,TGTGCCAGCAGCATCTATTCCGGGACCCTAGGAGGGGCCAACGTCCTGACTTTC,CASSIYSGTLGGANVLTF
TRBV7-9,NA,NA,TRBJ1-2,TGTGCCAGCAGCTCCACGGGGGACACGTCTAACTATGGCTACACCTTC,CASSSTGDTSNYGYTF
TRBV13,TRBD1,NA,TRBJ1-1,TGTGCCAGCAGCGCAATGGGACAGGGGGGCACTGAAGCTTTCTTT,CASSAMGQGGTEAFF
TRBV7-9,TRBD1,NA,TRBJ1-6,TGTGCCAGCAGCTTCGGGACAGACAATTCACCCCTCCACTTT,CASSFGTDNSPLHF
TRBV29-1,NA,once,TRBJ2-1,TGCAGCGTTGCTGACAATGAGCAGTTCTTC,CSVADNEQFF
TRBV6-5,TRBD1,NA,TRBJ2-7,TGTGCCAGCAGCCCCGGACAGGGGATCGCCTACGAGCAGTACTTC,CASSPGQGIAYEQYF
TRBV6-5,TRBD1,NA,TRBJ1-1,TGTGCCAGCAGTTCCAGGGGGGATCACGCTTTCTTT,CASSSRGDHAFF
TRBV5-1,NA,NA,TRBJ1-1,TGCGCCAGCAGCTTGGAATGGGTATCGGACACTGAAGCTTTCTTT,CASSLEWVSDTEAFF
TRBV3-1/TRBV3-2,NA,NA,TRBJ1-1,TGTGCCAGCAGCCAGAGGGAGTTTGCTGAAGCTTTCTTT,CASSQREFAEAFF
TRBV6-2/TRBV6-3,TRBD1,once,TRBJ2-3,TGTGCCAGCAGTCCACCGACAGGGCATTACACAGATACGCAGTATTTT,CASSPPTGHYTDTQYF
TRBV28,NA,NA,TRBJ1-5,TGTGCCAGCACTCCCCCGGGGTATAGCCAGCCCCAGCATTTT,CASTPPGYSQPQHF
TRBV7-2,NA,few,TRBJ1-5,TGTGCCAGCAGCTTAGGGCAGAATCAGCCCCAGCATTTT,CASSLGQNQPQHF
TRBV5-1,NA,once,TRBJ2-2,TGCGCCAGCAGCTTCGGGACCGGGGAGCTGTTTTTT,CASSFGTGELFF
TRBV5-1,NA,NA,TRBJ1-1,TGCGCCAGCAGCTGGGGGCACGGGGGCACGGGTATCGGCACTGAAGCTTTCTTT,CASSWGHGGTGIGTEAFF
TRBV5-5,NA,once,TRBJ1-2,TGTGCCAGCAGCCTAGGGACGGACTATGGCTACACCTTC,CASSLGTDYGYTF
TRBV30,NA,NA,TRBJ1-1,TGTGCCTGGGAACGACCTGAGCCGTGGGGCACTGAAGCTTTCTTT,CAWERPEPWGTEAFF
TRBV7-6,TRBD1,NA,TRBJ1-6,TGTGCCAGCAGCTCGTCAGGGGGAGATAATTCACCCCTCCACTTT,CASSSSGGDNSPLHF
TRBV5-4,NA,NA,TRBJ2-3,TGTGCCAGCAGGTACCCCCCCGCAGATACGCAGTATTTT,CASRYPPADTQYF
TRBV6-2/TRBV6-3,NA,NA,TRBJ1-1,TGTGCCAGCAGCCAACAGGTCCCTGAAGCTTTCTTT,CASSQQVPEAFF
TRBV5-1,TRBD2,NA,TRBJ2-3,TGCGCCAGCAGCTTTCAAGCGGGGTCCACAGATACGCAGTATTTT,CASSFQAGSTDTQYF
TRBV6-1,TRBD1,once,TRBJ2-7,TGTGCCAGCAGTGAAGGGACAGGGATTTACTCCTACGAGCAGTACTTC,CASSEGTGIYSYEQYF
TRBV5-1,NA,NA,TRBJ2-6,TGCGCCAGCAGCCCTCTAGGCTCTGGGGCCAACGTCCTGACTTTC,CASSPLGSGANVLTF
TRBV3-1/TRBV3-2,TRBD2,NA,TRBJ2-5,TGTGCCAGCCGCCCAAGCGGGGGGGCAAAGACCCAGTACTTC,CASRPSGGAKTQYF
TRBV2,NA,few,TRBJ2-7,TGTGCCACAGGGACTGATGTATCCTACGAGCAGTACTTC,CATGTDVSYEQYF
TRBV7-9,NA,once,TRBJ2-3,TGTGCCAGCAGCCCTCCAACTAGTAGGGTGGCAGATACGCAGTATTTT,CASSPPTSRVADTQYF
TRBV6-5,NA,NA,TRBJ1-2,TGTGCCAGCAGCCGGGACGGCTATGGCTACACCTTC,CASSRDGYGYTF
TRBV9,NA,NA,TRBJ2-2,TGTGCCAGCAGCGTAGATGGGGCTCCCGGGATGGGGGAGCTGTTTTTT,CASSVDGAPGMGELFF
TRBV2,NA,once,TRBJ1-5,TGTGCCAGCTCTTTACAGGGTAGGAATCAGCCCCAGCATTTT,CASSLQGRNQPQHF
TRBV28,NA,NA,TRBJ2-3,TGTGCCAGCAGTACCGGGGTCACTGAGCGGGTATATAGCACAGATACGCAGTATTTT,CASSTGVTERVYSTDTQYF
TRBV19,NA,NA,TRBJ1-5,TGTGCCAGTACCGCTGGGTGGGGTGCGAGCAATCAGCCCCAGCATTTT,CASTAGWGASNQPQHF
TRBV9,TRBD1,NA,TRBJ1-6,TGTGCCAGCAGCGGAGGGGACAGCCGTCTCCACTTT,CASSGGDSRLHF
TRBV3-1/TRBV3-2,NA,NA,TRBJ2-3,TGTGCCAGCAGCCAACCAGGGTCCAAGCGGAAAACGCAGTATTTT,CASSQPGSKRKTQYF
TRBV30,NA,NA,TRBJ1-2,TGTGCCTGGAGTGCGGCGGGGAGCTACACCTTC,CAWSAAGSYTF
TRBV3-1/TRBV3-2,NA,NA,TRBJ1-5,TGTGCCAGCAGCCAATCCGGCCGTCCAAATCAGCCCCAGCATTTT,CASSQSGRPNQPQHF
TRBV9,NA,NA,TRBJ1-1,TGTGCCAGCAGCCCACACACTGAAGCTTTCTTT,CASSPHTEAFF
TRBV28,NA,NA,TRBJ1-6,TGTGCCAGCAGTTCAGCGGGCAGGTCAAATTCACCCCTCCACTTT,CASSSAGRSNSPLHF
TRBV6-5,NA,once,TRBJ2-3,TGTGCCAGCAGTTGGGGGACAAGGGATACGCAGTATTTT,CASSWGTRDTQYF
TRBV3-1/TRBV3-2,NA,once,TRBJ2-2,TGTGCCAGCAGCCAAGATTACGGCCTAGGGGGCACCGGGGAGCTGTTTTTT,CASSQDYGLGGTGELFF
TRBV11-3,NA,NA,TRBJ2-3,TGTGCCAGCAGCCCGGGGGGCCTGGCAGATACGCAGTATTTT,CASSPGGLADTQYF
TRBV5-4,NA,NA,TRBJ2-5,TGTGCCAGCATCTGTAGCCGCGAACAGGGAGTACTCCAAGAGACCCAGTACTTC,CASICSREQGVLQETQYF
TRBV28,NA,NA,TRBJ1-2,TGTGCCAGCAGTCCTCTCGGGCCCTATGGCTACACCTTC,CASSPLGPYGYTF
TRBV7-9,TRBD1,NA,TRBJ1-1,TGTGCCAGCAGCCCCGGGACAGGGGGTGGCACTGAAGCTTTCTTT,CASSPGTGGGTEAFF
TRBV15,NA,NA,TRBJ1-4,TGTGCCACCAGCAGAGGCGTGGGTGAAAAACTGTTTTTT,CATSRGVGEKLFF
TRBV18,NA,once,TRBJ2-5,TGTGCCAGCTCACCTGGTCAGAGCGGAGAGACCCAGTACTTC,CASSPGQSGETQYF
TRBV6-2/TRBV6-3,NA,NA,TRBJ1-5,TGTGCCAGCAGTCTCCTGGGGGTCGGCTATCAGCCCCAGCATTTT,CASSLLGVGYQPQHF